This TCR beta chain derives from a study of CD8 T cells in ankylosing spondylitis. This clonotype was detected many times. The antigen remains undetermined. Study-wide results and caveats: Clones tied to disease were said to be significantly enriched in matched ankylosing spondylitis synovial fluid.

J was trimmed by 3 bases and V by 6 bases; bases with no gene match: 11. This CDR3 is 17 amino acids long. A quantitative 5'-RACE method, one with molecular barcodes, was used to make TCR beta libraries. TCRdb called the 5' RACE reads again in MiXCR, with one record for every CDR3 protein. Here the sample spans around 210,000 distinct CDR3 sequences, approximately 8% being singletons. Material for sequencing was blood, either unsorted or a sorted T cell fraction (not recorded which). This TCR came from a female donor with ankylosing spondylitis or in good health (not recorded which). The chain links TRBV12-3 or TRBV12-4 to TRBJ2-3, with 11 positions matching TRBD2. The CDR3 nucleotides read TGTGCCAGCAGCAAAATTAGCGGGAGGGCCCTTACAGATACGCAGTATTTT. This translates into CASSKISGRALTDTQYF.